This is a list of T cell receptor beta chains from one sample in a study of cytomegalovirus exposure and HLA in healthy donors. Assay: immunoSEQ multiplex PCR; the TCRdb copy retains only in-frame clones and omits some. The sample holds roughly 150,000 clones, around 78% seen once. The sequencing sample was made of PBMCs. The receptors originated from a woman aged 40 to 50 in good health and CMV-seropositive. Both conserved end residues are part of each CDR3. D genes are given only for firm matches. A clone size is listed for some rows: how often the clone was seen (once, few, many), or a class if it is expanded.

v_gene	len	d_gene	abundance	j_gene	CDR3nt	CDR3aa
TRBV7-9	12	-	-	TRBJ1-1	TGTGCCAGCAGCTGGGGGGTGGGTGAAGCTTTCTTT	CASSWGVGEAFF
TRBV30	14	-	-	TRBJ1-4	TGTGCCTCGAATGTGGGACTGATTAATGAAAAACTGTTTTTT	CASNVGLINEKLFF
TRBV7-2	16	TRBD1	-	TRBJ1-2	TGTGCCAGCAGCTTCCAACCGGGACAGGCACCGAATGGCTACACCTTC	CASSFQPGQAPNGYTF
TRBV11-2	14	TRBD1	once	TRBJ2-1	TGTGCCAGCAGCCTCTCGGACAGGGTGGGTGAGCAGTTCTTC	CASSLSDRVGEQFF
TRBV7-9	14	-	once	TRBJ1-1	TGTGCCAGCCTGCGAGTAGGGAGGAACACTGAAGCTTTCTTT	CASLRVGRNTEAFF
TRBV7-9	13	-	once	TRBJ1-1	TGTGCCAGCAGCTTAGTCGGGGGGGTAGGTGCTTTCTTT	CASSLVGGVGAFF
TRBV7-8	18	-	-	TRBJ2-5	TGTGCCAGCAGCTTAGGAACATTCGAGGACAGCTTGGAAGAGACCCAGTACTTC	CASSLGTFEDSLEETQYF
TRBV19	14	-	-	TRBJ1-5	TGTGCCAGTAGTATATCCGGGGAAAATCAGCCCCAGCATTTT	CASSISGENQPQHF
TRBV19	15	-	-	TRBJ1-3	TGTGCCAGTAGGGGCCTCGGAACCTCTGGAAACACCATATATTTT	CASRGLGTSGNTIYF
TRBV28	13	TRBD1	-	TRBJ1-1	TGTGCCAGCACCATACCCGGGACAGTTGAAGCTTTCTTT	CASTIPGTVEAFF
TRBV28	15	TRBD2	-	TRBJ2-7	TGTGCCAGCAGTTTTTACGTGGGGGGGTCCTACGAGCAGTACTTC	CASSFYVGGSYEQYF
TRBV20-1	11	-	-	TRBJ2-3	TGCAGTGCTAGGAGTGCAGATACGCAGTATTTT	CSARSADTQYF
TRBV19	18	-	-	TRBJ2-6	TGTGCCGTCGGGTCTGGTGTTGCGGGGTCTTCCGGGGCCAACGTCCTGACTTTC	CAVGSGVAGSSGANVLTF
TRBV7-9	17	TRBD2	-	TRBJ2-3	TGTGCCAGCAGCTTAGTCGTATCTGGGACTAGACCAGATACGCAGTATTTT	CASSLVVSGTRPDTQYF
TRBV29-1	14	TRBD2	-	TRBJ2-3	TGCAGCGGCTCACTAGCGGGGGCCACAGATACGCAGTATTTT	CSGSLAGATDTQYF
TRBV10-3	14	-	-	TRBJ1-2	TGTGCCATCAGTGAAGGACTCCTGAACTATGGCTACACCTTC	CAISEGLLNYGYTF
TRBV6-1	11	-	-	TRBJ1-2	TGTGCCAGCAGCAGGGACACCGGCTACACCTTC	CASSRDTGYTF
TRBV30	15	-	-	TRBJ2-5	TGTGCCTGGAGCGCTTCCAGGAAATACCAAGAGACCCAGTACTTC	CAWSASRKYQETQYF
TRBV28	14	-	-	TRBJ2-6	TGTGCCAGCAGCCCCCGGCGGAGGGCCAACGTCCTGACTTTC	CASSPRRRANVLTF
TRBV19	13	-	-	TRBJ1-3	TGTGCCAGTGTCGACTTTGCTGGAAACACCATATATTTT	CASVDFAGNTIYF
TRBV6-6	12	-	-	TRBJ1-5	TGTGCCAGCAATCTCAGCAATCAGCCCCAGCATTTT	CASNLSNQPQHF
TRBV5-1	16	TRBD2	-	TRBJ2-3	TGCGCCAGCAGCAACCGACCAGCGGGGGGGATCGATACGCAGTATTTT	CASSNRPAGGIDTQYF
TRBV7-9	15	-	-	TRBJ1-4	TGTGCCAGCAGTCCAGCAGAGCGGGGAGTTGAAAAACTGTTTTTT	CASSPAERGVEKLFF
TRBV20-1	11	-	-	TRBJ2-5	TGCAGTGCCATATCCCGGGAGACCCAGTACTTC	CSAISRETQYF
TRBV19	17	TRBD2	-	TRBJ2-1	TGTGCCAGTGCTTCCGTGTTAGGGGCTAGCGGACTCAATGAGCAGTTCTTC	CASASVLGASGLNEQFF
TRBV19	14	-	-	TRBJ1-1	TGTGCCAGTTCTACACGGAGCGGGAACACTGAAGCTTTCTTT	CASSTRSGNTEAFF
TRBV4-1	17	TRBD1	once	TRBJ1-1	TGCGCCAGCAGCCCCAGCCTCAGGGACAGACTCGTCACTGAAGCTTTCTTT	CASSPSLRDRLVTEAFF
TRBV5-1	16	-	-	TRBJ1-2	TGCGCCAGCAGCTCACGTTCGGGGGGAACGGACTATGGCTACACCTTC	CASSSRSGGTDYGYTF
TRBV30	15	TRBD1	-	TRBJ1-5	TGTGCCTGGAGTGCGGGACAGGGGCCCCATCAGCCCCAGCATTTT	CAWSAGQGPHQPQHF
TRBV30	11	-	-	TRBJ2-3	TGTGCCTGGACCCGGGGAGATACGCAGTATTTT	CAWTRGDTQYF
TRBV19	14	TRBD1	-	TRBJ1-2	TGTGCCAGTAGTAGCCAGGGGGCAAAAGCTGGCTACACCTTC	CASSSQGAKAGYTF
TRBV7-9	15	TRBD1	-	TRBJ2-7	TGTTCCAGCAGCTCCTTGGACAGGGGACACTACGAGCAGTACTTC	CSSSSLDRGHYEQYF
TRBV29-1	12	-	-	TRBJ1-1	TGCAGCGCCGTACTAACTGGCACTGAAGCTTTCTTT	CSAVLTGTEAFF
TRBV7-9	15	TRBD2	-	TRBJ2-1	TGTGCCAGCAGCCTGGGACTAGCGACTTACAATGAGCAGTTCTTC	CASSLGLATYNEQFF
TRBV7-2	14	-	-	TRBJ1-4	TGTGCCAGCAGTTCGACGGGGAACAATGAAAAACTGTTTTTT	CASSSTGNNEKLFF
TRBV27	14	TRBD1	-	TRBJ2-7	TGTGCCAGCAGAGACAGGGGGCGGAACTACGAGCAGTACTTC	CASRDRGRNYEQYF
TRBV6-6	13	-	few	TRBJ2-1	TGTGCCAGCAGTTATAGGGGGTTGGATGAGCAGTTCTTC	CASSYRGLDEQFF
TRBV7-7	15	TRBD1	-	TRBJ2-5	TGTGCCAGCAGCCCCAACAGGGGGTACCAAGAGACCCAGTACTTC	CASSPNRGYQETQYF
TRBV7-2	15	-	-	TRBJ1-6	TGTGCCAGCAGCTTAGCTACAGGGAGTAATTCACCCCTCCACTTT	CASSLATGSNSPLHF
TRBV30	16	-	-	TRBJ1-2	TGTGCCTGGAGTGTAGGGGGAGGGGGGCGGTTAGCTGGCTACACCTTC	CAWSVGGGGRLAGYTF
TRBV27	15	TRBD1	-	TRBJ2-3	TGTGCCAGCAGCGACTACAGGGGGTACACAGATACGCAGTATTTT	CASSDYRGYTDTQYF
TRBV7-3	15	-	-	TRBJ2-2	TGTGCCAGCAGCGACTCAAGGGGATTCGCCGGGGAGCTGTTTTTT	CASSDSRGFAGELFF
TRBV29-1	13	TRBD1	-	TRBJ1-2	TGCAGCACCGGGGGGACAGGGTCCTATGGCTACACCTTC	CSTGGTGSYGYTF
TRBV6-4	16	-	-	TRBJ2-7	TGTGCCAGCAGTGACTTTATCCGGACACATTCCTACGAGCAGTACTTC	CASSDFIRTHSYEQYF
TRBV2	14	-	-	TRBJ2-5	TGTGCCAGCAGTGGCCCGGCGGCTCAAGAGACCCAGTACTTC	CASSGPAAQETQYF
TRBV5-6	15	TRBD2	-	TRBJ2-1	TGTGCCAGCAGCGGGGACGGGGGGGCCTACAATGAGCAGTTCTTC	CASSGDGGAYNEQFF
TRBV5-6	14	-	-	TRBJ1-1	TGTGCCAGCAGCTTGTGGTGGCCGAACACTGAAGCTTTCTTT	CASSLWWPNTEAFF
TRBV5-1	14	-	-	TRBJ2-1	TGCGCCAGCAGCTTGGTACTGGGGGCTAGTGAGCAGTTCTTC	CASSLVLGASEQFF
TRBV2	15	-	-	TRBJ1-2	TGTGCCAGCAAATGGGAGGGGTCCACTAGCTATGGCTACACCTTC	CASKWEGSTSYGYTF